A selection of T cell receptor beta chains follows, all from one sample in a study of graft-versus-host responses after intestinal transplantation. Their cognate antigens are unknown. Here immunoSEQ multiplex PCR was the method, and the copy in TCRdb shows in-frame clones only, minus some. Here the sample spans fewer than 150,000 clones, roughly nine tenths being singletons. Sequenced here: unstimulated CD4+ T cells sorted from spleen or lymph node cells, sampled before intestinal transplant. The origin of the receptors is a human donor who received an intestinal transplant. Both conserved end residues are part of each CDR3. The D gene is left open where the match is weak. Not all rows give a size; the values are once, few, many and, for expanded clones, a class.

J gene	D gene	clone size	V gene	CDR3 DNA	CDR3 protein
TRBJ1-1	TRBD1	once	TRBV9	TGTGCCAGCAGCGTAGAAGGGACAGCGAACACTGAAGCTTTCTTT	CASSVEGTANTEAFF
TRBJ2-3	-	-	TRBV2	TGTGCCAGCAGTGATCTCGGGGGCACAGATACGCAGTATTTT	CASSDLGGTDTQYF
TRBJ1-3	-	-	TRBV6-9	TGTGCCAGCGCCACCCGACAGGCCGGAAACACCATATATTTT	CASATRQAGNTIYF
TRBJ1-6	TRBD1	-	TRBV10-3	TGTGCCATCAGTAGGGACAGGGGCGATAATTCACCCCTCCACTTT	CAISRDRGDNSPLHF
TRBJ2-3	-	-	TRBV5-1	TGCGCCAGCAGCCACCCGGAGATGGGGGGCCCCCAGGATACGCAGTATTTT	CASSHPEMGGPQDTQYF
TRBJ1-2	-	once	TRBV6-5	TGTGCCAGCAGTTACTCGGAGTATGGCTACACCTTC	CASSYSEYGYTF
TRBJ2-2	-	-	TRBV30	TGTGCCTGGAGGTACAGGGTAGCCGGGGAGCTGTTTTTT	CAWRYRVAGELFF
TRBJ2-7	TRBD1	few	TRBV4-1	TGCGCCAGCAGCCGAGACAGGGGCTACGAGCAGTACTTC	CASSRDRGYEQYF
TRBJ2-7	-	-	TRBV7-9	TGTGCCAGCAGCCCAAGTCGGGGGCCTACCTTCTCCTACGAGCAGTACTTC	CASSPSRGPTFSYEQYF
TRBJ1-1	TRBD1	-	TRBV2	TGTGCCAGCAGGGGGAGACAGGGGGGTTCGACTGAAGCTTTCTTT	CASRGRQGGSTEAFF
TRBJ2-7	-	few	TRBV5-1	TGCGCCAGCAGCTTGGCCGTCGGCTCCTACGAGCAGTACTTC	CASSLAVGSYEQYF
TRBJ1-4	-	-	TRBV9	TGTGCCAGCAGCGTATATGCAGGGATGAATGAAAAACTGTTTTTT	CASSVYAGMNEKLFF
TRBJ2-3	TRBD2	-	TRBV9	TGTGCCAGCAGCGTAGGTCTAGCGGGGGCTCGAAGGGTGGATACGCAGTATTTT	CASSVGLAGARRVDTQYF
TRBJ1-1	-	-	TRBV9	TGTGCCAGCAGCGTACACACAGACACTGAAGCTTTCTTT	CASSVHTDTEAFF
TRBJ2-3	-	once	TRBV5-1	TGCGCCAGCAGCTCAGGTTACACAGATACGCAGTATTTT	CASSSGYTDTQYF
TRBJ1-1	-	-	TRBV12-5	TGTGCTAGTGCTCCGCGGGGGCGAACTGAAGCTTTCTTT	CASAPRGRTEAFF
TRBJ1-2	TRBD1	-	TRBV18	TGTGCCAGCTCACCCCCGGGACAGGGGTTAGATGGCTACACCTTC	CASSPPGQGLDGYTF